This T cell receptor beta chain was obtained from a study of T cell repertoires in cytomegalovirus infection. About the study: Indicated by public TCR beta signatures were CMV infection and matching HLA type. Study observations and caveats: The study identified carriers of CMV plus the relevant HLA from cumulative public TCR beta family frequency. Dominating the ex vivo response were TCR beta clonotypes that were CMV-specific and HLA-C-restricted.

This clonotype came up a few times. The antigen is undetermined. One entry per CDR3 protein, called by TCRdb with MiXCR from the reads. This repertoire shows about 830,000 distinct CDR3 sequences, around a third found once; its top ten account for roughly an eighth. The germline V gene has CDR1 LGHNA and CDR2 YSLEER. Trimming cost V 3 bases and J 1 base, with 9 bases left between them. This CDR3 is 15 amino acids long. V usage is TRBV4-3 and J usage is TRBJ2-2; D perhaps matches TRBD1 (6 bases). This sequence was found in a human donor in good health (CMV status not recorded). Some clones in this sample may be carry-over from other donors' samples. The input for sequencing was cultured CD8+ T cells from PBMCs, taken from culture after CMV antigen stimulation. The CDR3 loop is CASSHSTGNTGELFF. In DNA form, the CDR3 reads TGCGCCAGCAGCCACTCGACAGGGAACACCGGGGAGCTGTTTTTT.